This T cell receptor beta chain was profiled in a study of blood T cell repertoires in COVID-19. Study-wide context: COVID-19 samples, acute and convalescent, were from the United States, Italy and Spain.

Looked up from germline, CDR1 is MNHEY and CDR2 is SVGAGI. V lost 9 bases to trimming and J lost 1 base; unmatched junction nucleotides: 9. The CDR3 spans 15 residues. Only in-frame clones appear in the TCRdb table, and some are missing; sequencing was by immunoSEQ multiplex PCR. The sample includes about 55,000 clones, around nine tenths of them seen just once. The clonotype comes from a man in his sixties with active COVID-19. Sequencing was done on a sample of peripheral blood. This chain links TRBV6-5 with TRBJ2-7; 10 bases map to TRBD2. The CDR3 coding sequence is TGTGCCAGTGAGTCAGGGACTAGCGATTCCTACGAGCAGTACTTC. Its translation: CASESGTSDSYEQYF.